These T cell receptor beta chains were read from a single sample in a study of post-analysis software for immune sequencing data. TCRdb fed the PCR reads into MiXCR, producing one record per CDR3 protein. The table has roughly 540,000 distinct CDR3 sequences, under 40% seen once; the top ten hold around 5.9%. Specimen: blood. The receptor source for this set is a girl aged 2-17 years with multiple sclerosis. The CDR3 runs from the conserved cysteine through the conserved F or W. Fields, in order: J gene, V gene, clone size, D gene, CDR3 DNA, CDR3 protein. The D gene is left open where the match is weak. Expanded clones get a size class; other rows say once, few or many, or leave the size out.

TRBJ2-3	TRBV11-2	-	TRBD2	TGTGCCAGCAGCCGCCCTGCTAGGCGGGGGAACACAGATACGCAGTATTTT	CASSRPARRGNTDTQYF
TRBJ2-3	TRBV5-1	-	TRBD2	TGCGCCAGCAGCTCTACTAGCGGTCGCACAGATACGCAGTATTTT	CASSSTSGRTDTQYF
TRBJ2-5	TRBV29-1	few	-	TGCAGCGTGGGAGGGGACAGTCTAGGGACCCAGTACTTC	CSVGGDSLGTQYF
TRBJ1-2	TRBV20-1	few	-	TGCAGTGCTAGAGATCGTGTGGGTGGGGGCTCTGGCTACACCTTC	CSARDRVGGGSGYTF
TRBJ2-3	TRBV29-1	few	TRBD1	TGCAGCGTTTACAACACGGGACAGGGGGCAGCAGATACGCAGTATTTT	CSVYNTGQGAADTQYF
TRBJ2-5	TRBV6-1	many	-	TGTGCCAGCAGTGAATCACAAGAGACCCAGTACTTC	CASSESQETQYF
TRBJ1-2	TRBV10-1	few	-	TGCGCCAGCAGTGAGGGACACGACTATGGCTACACCTTC	CASSEGHDYGYTF
TRBJ1-2	TRBV29-1	-	-	TGCAGCGCCTCACGGCGGAGTGATGGCTACACCTTC	CSASRRSDGYTF
TRBJ2-2	TRBV14	-	-	TGTGCCAGCAGCCAAGAGTACAGGCCCCCCGGGGAGCTGTTTTTT	CASSQEYRPPGELFF
TRBJ2-3	TRBV5-1	few	TRBD2	TGCGCCAGCAGCAAGGGACTAGCGGGGGGCACAGATACGCAGTATTTT	CASSKGLAGGTDTQYF
TRBJ1-1	TRBV7-3	-	-	TGTGCCAGCAGCTTAGGACATCTAACGGCTGAAGCTTTCTTT	CASSLGHLTAEAFF
TRBJ2-2	TRBV6-6	-	TRBD2	TGTGCCAGCAGTTACGAGACTAGCGGGAGCAACACCGGGGAGCTGTTTTTT	CASSYETSGSNTGELFF
TRBJ1-2	TRBV10-3	-	-	TGTGCCATCAGTGAGTCGGGGGATGGCTACACCTTC	CAISESGDGYTF
TRBJ1-1	TRBV5-1	-	-	TGCGCCAGCAGCCAGGGCCGAGGTGTCACTGAAGCTTTCTTT	CASSQGRGVTEAFF
TRBJ2-3	TRBV20-1	-	TRBD1	TGCAGTGCTTATGAGGGGGCCGCCTCTACGCAGTATTTT	CSAYEGAASTQYF
TRBJ2-5	TRBV7-6	-	TRBD2	TGTGCCAGCAACTTAGCGGGGGCCAAAGAGACCCAGTACTTC	CASNLAGAKETQYF
TRBJ1-2	TRBV14	-	TRBD1	TGTGCCAGCAGCCAGGGACAGAAAAGAGGCTGTGGCTACACCTTC	CASSQGQKRGCGYTF
TRBJ2-1	TRBV5-1	-	TRBD1	TGCGCCAGCAGCTTGGCGGGACAGGGGAGGCCCTACAATGAGCAGTTCTTC	CASSLAGQGRPYNEQFF
TRBJ2-5	TRBV6-6	-	TRBD2	TGTGCCAGCAGTTACCTAGCGGGGAACCAAGAGACCCGGTACTTC	CASSYLAGNQETRYF
TRBJ1-4	TRBV3-1	-	TRBD1	TGTGCCAGCAGCGTACCCGAGGGACAGACTAATGAAAAACTGTTTTTT	CASSVPEGQTNEKLFF
TRBJ2-1	TRBV5-6	-	-	TGTGCCAGCAGCTTGGACGTCCAGCAGTTCTTC	CASSLDVQQFF
TRBJ2-3	TRBV10-3	-	TRBD2	TGTGCCATCAGTGAGTCGATTGGACTAGCGGGGTCCAAGGGGTATTTT	CAISESIGLAGSKGYF
TRBJ1-4	TRBV2	-	-	TGTGCCAGCAGTGAGGAAAAACTGTTTTTT	CASSEEKLFF
TRBJ2-7	TRBV27	-	TRBD1	TGTGCCAGCAGTTTATATTCCCCGACAGGGCCCCACGAGCAGTACTTC	CASSLYSPTGPHEQYF
TRBJ2-1	TRBV12-3/TRBV12-4	-	TRBD1	TGTGCCAGCAGTTACGGGACAGTATACAATGAGCAGTTCTTC	CASSYGTVYNEQFF